The following is a T cell receptor (beta chain) sequence with its context. The antigen remains undetermined. The data were obtained in a study of T-cell memory formation after mild COVID-19. V was cut by 5 bases and J by 7 bases, with 14 bases left in between. The CDR3 has 13 amino acids. TCR alpha and TCR beta cDNA libraries carrying sample barcodes and UMIs were produced by 5'RACE using constant-segment primers. From the 5' RACE reads, TCRdb called clonotypes with MiXCR, one entry per CDR3 protein. The profile shows roughly 250,000 distinct CDR3 sequences, roughly 15% of them singletons. Regarding the study as a whole: Memory cells collected pre-infection included some clones that later responded, suggesting cross-reactive memory joined.

Sequencing was carried out using PBMCs or a T cell subset sorted from them (not recorded which). This sequence was found in a young man who had mild COVID-19 (a few samples of this study predate the infection). Cell type and time point are not known. V gene TRBV12-3 or TRBV12-4 combines with J gene TRBJ1-1; D possibly corresponds to TRBD1 (6 bases). CDR3 nucleotides: TGTGCCAGCAGTCAGAGACAGGTCCTTGAAGCTTTCTTT. Residues: CASSQRQVLEAFF.